The TCR beta chain described here comes from a study of neoadjuvant anti-PD-1 for oral cavity cancer. As for the study in general: Most patients had three to four biweekly doses of 3 mg/kg nivolumab before resection. Study-level points and caveats: Non-responders to neoadjuvant nivolumab had significantly more clonal PBMC T cells than responders.

A note on this clone: Its specificity is unknown.

Trimming cost V 1 base and J 11 bases, with 6 bases left between them. Germline assignment: CDR1 SQVTM and CDR2 ANQGSEA. The CDR3 extends over 10 amino acids. These newly diagnosed stage II-IVA oral cavity squamous cell carcinoma patients had no prior systemic or radiation treatment. Patients had HPV-negative, locally advanced oral cavity squamous cell carcinoma. The table came from immunoSEQ multiplex PCR; TCRdb's copy has only in-frame clones and leaves some out. The table lists fewer than 90,000 clones, roughly 80% of them singletons. Sequences were derived from PBMCs, sampled before nivolumab (anti-PD-1) treatment. The sequence was collected from a person aged 35 to 85 with oral cavity squamous cell carcinoma. This chain uses TRBV29-1 with TRBJ2-1; D gene ambiguous. The CDR3 reads CSVEGQQQFF. Written as DNA, the CDR3 is TGCAGCGTTGAAGGACAACAGCAGTTCTTC.